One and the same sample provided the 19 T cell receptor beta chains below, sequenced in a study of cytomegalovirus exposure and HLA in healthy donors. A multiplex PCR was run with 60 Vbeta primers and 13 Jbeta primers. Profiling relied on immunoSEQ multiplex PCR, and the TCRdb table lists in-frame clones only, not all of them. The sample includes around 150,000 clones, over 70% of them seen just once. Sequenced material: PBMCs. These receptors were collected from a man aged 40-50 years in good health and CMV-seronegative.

The CDR3 sequence is CSVETTGVEQYF. DNA of the CDR3: TGCAGCGTTGAAACGACAGGAGTCGAGCAGTACTTC. The chain has TRBV29-1 and TRBJ2-7, with D possibly matching TRBD1 (6 bases). Trimming pared 2 bases from V and 6 bases from J, leaving 11 bases between. Germline V gives CDR1 SQVTM, CDR2 ANQGSEA. This CDR3 has 12 residues.

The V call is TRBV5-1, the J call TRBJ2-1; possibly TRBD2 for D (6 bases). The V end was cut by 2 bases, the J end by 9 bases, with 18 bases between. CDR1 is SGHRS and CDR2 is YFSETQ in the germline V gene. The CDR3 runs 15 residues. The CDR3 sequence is CASSLTATRDAEQFF. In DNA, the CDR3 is TGCGCCAGCAGCTTAACGGCGACTAGGGACGCTGAGCAGTTCTTC.

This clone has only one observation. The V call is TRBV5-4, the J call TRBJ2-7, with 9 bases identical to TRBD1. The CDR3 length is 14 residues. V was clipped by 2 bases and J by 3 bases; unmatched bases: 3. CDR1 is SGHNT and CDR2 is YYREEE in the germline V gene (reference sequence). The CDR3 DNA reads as TGTGCCAGCAGCTTTGGGACAGGGTACTACGAGCAGTACTTC. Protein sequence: CASSFGTGYYEQYF.

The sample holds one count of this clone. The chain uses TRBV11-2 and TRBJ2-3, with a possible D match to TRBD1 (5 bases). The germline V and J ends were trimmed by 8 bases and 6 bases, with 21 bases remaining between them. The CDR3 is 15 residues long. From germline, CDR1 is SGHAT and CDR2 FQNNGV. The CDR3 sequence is CASDSKKNRYDTQYF. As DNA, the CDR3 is TGTGCCAGCGACTCCAAGAAAAACAGGTATGATACGCAGTATTTT.

CDR3 nucleotide sequence: TGTGCCAGCAGCTGGACAGGCCTGAACACCGGGGAGCTGTTTTTT. Protein product: CASSWTGLNTGELFF. J is TRBJ2-2 and V is TRBV7-8; 7 nucleotides agree with TRBD1. Germline CDR1 reads SGHVS; CDR2 reads FQNEAQ. The V segment lost 4 bases and the J segment 1 base; nucleotides outside the gene matches: 3. This CDR3 contains 15 residues.

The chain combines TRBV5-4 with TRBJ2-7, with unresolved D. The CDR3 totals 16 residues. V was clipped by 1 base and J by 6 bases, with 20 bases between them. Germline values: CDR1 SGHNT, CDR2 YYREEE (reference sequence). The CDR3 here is CASSLTGSLLRSEQYF. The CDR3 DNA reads TGTGCCAGCAGCTTGACCGGATCCCTTTTGAGGTCCGAGCAGTACTTC.

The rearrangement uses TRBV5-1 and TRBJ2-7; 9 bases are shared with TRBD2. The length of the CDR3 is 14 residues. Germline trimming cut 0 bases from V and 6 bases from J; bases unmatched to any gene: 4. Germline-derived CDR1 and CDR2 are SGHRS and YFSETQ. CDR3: CASSLDPSGTEQYF. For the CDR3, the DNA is TGCGCCAGCAGCTTGGATCCTAGCGGGACCGAGCAGTACTTC.

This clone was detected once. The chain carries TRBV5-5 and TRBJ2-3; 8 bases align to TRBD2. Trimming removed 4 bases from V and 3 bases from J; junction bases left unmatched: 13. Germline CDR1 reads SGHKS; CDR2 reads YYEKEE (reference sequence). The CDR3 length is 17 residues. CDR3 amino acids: CASSLRDPSGLTDTQYF. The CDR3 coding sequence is TGTGCCAGCAGCCTCCGGGACCCTAGCGGGCTAACAGATACGCAGTATTTT. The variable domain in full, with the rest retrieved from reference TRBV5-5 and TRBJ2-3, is DAGVTQSPTHLIKTRGQQVTLRCSPISGHKSVSWYQQVLGQGPQFIFQYYEKEERGRGNFPDRFSARQFPNYSSELNVNALLLGDSALYLCASSLRDPSGLTDTQYFGPGTRLTVL.

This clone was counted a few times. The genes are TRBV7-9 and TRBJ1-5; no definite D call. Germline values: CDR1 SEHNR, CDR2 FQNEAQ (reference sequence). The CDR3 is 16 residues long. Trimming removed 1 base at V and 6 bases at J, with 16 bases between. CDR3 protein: CASSLEAWGEIQPQHF. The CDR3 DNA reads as TGTGCCAGCAGCTTAGAGGCGTGGGGAGAAATTCAGCCCCAGCATTTT.

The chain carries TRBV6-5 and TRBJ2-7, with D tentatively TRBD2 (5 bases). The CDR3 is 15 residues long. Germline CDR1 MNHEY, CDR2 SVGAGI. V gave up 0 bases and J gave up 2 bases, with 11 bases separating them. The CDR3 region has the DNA TGTGCCAGCAGTTACTCCCGGACTTTCACCTACGAGCAGTACTTC. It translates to CASSYSRTFTYEQYF.

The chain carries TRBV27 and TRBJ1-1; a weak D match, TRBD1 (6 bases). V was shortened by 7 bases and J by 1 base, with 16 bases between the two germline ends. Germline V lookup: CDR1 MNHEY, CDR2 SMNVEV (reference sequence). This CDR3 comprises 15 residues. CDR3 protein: CASTPPGQSNTEAFF. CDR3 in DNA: TGTGCCAGCACTCCTCCGGGACAATCGAACACTGAAGCTTTCTTT.

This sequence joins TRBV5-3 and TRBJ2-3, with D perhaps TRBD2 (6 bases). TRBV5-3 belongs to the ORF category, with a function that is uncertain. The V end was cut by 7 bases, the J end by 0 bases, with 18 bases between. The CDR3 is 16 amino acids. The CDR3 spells CARVALSGFSTDTQYF. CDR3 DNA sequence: TGTGCCAGAGTGGCCCTTAGCGGCTTTAGCACAGATACGCAGTATTTT.

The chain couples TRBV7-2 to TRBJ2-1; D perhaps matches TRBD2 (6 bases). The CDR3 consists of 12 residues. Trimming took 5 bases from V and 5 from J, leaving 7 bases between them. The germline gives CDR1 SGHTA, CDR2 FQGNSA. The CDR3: CASSSGHNEQFF. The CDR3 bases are TGTGCCAGCAGCAGCGGGCACAATGAGCAGTTCTTC.

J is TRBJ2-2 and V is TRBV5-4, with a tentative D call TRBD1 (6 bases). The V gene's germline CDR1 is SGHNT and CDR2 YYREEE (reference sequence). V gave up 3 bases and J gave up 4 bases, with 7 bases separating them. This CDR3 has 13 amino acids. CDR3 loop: CASSWGPTGELFF. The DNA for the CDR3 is TGTGCCAGCAGCTGGGGGCCCACCGGGGAGCTGTTTTTT.

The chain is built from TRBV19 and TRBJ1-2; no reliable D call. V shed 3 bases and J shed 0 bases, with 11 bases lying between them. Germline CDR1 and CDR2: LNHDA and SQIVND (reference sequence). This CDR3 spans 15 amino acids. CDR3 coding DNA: TGTGCCAGTAGTATTCTCCCGCAGGCTAACTATGGCTACACCTTC. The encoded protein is CASSILPQANYGYTF.

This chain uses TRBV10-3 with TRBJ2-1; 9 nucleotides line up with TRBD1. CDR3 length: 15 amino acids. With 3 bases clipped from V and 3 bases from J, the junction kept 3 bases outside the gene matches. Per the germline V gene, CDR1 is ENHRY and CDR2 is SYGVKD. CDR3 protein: CAISDWDRDYNEQFF. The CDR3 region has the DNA TGTGCCATCAGTGATTGGGACAGGGACTACAATGAGCAGTTCTTC.

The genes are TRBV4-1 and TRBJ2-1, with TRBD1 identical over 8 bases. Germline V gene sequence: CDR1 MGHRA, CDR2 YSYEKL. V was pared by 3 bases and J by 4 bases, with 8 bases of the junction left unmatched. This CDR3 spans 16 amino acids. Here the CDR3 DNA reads TGCGCCAGCAGCCAGCCCACAGGGGGATATTACAATGAGCAGTTCTTC. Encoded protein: CASSQPTGGYYNEQFF.

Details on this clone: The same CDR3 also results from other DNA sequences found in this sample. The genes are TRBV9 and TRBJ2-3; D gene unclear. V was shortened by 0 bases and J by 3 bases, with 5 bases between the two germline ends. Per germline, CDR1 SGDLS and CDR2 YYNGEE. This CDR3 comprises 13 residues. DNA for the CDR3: TGTGCCAGCAGCGTAGTCCGGACAGATACGCAGTATTTT. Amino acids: CASSVVRTDTQYF.

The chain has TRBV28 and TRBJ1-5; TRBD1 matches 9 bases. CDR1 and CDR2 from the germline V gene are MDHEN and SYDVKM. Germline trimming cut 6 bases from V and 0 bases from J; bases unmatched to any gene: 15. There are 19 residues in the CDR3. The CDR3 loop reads CASSLPYRGRAGSNQPQHF. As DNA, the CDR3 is TGTGCCAGCAGCCTCCCTTACAGGGGGCGGGCTGGTAGCAATCAGCCCCAGCATTTT. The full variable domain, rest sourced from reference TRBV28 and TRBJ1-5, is DVKVTQSSRYLVKRTGEKVFLECVQDMDHENMFWYRQDPGLGLRLIYFSYDVKMKEKGDIPEGYSVSREKKERFSLILESASTNQTSMYLCASSLPYRGRAGSNQPQHFGDGTRLSIL.